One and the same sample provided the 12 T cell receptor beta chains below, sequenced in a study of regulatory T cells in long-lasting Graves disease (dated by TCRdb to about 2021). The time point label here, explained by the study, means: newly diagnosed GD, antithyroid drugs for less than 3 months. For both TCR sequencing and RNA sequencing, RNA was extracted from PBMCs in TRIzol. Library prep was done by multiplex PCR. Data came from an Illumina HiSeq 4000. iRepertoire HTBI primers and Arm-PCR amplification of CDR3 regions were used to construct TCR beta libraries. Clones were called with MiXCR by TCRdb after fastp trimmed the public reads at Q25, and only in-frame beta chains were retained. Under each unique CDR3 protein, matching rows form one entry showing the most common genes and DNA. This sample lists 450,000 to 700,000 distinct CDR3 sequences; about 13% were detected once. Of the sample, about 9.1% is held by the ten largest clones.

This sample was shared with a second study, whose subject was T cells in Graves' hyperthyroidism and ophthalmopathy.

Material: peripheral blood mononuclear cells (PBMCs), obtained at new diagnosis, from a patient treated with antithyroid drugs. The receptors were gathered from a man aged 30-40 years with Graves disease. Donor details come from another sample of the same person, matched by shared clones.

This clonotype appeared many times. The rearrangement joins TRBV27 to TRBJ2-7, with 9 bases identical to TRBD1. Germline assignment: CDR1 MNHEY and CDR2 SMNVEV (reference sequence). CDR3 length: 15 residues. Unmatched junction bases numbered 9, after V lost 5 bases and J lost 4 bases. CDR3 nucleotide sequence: TGTGCCAGCAGTACACCGACAGGGGGTTCATACGAGCAGTACTTC. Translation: CASSTPTGGSYEQYF.

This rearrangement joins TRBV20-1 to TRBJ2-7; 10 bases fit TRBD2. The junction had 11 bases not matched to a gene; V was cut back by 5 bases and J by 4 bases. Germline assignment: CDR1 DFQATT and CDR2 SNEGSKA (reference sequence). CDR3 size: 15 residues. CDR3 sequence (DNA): TGCAGTGCTTCCCCCTCTAGCGGGAGTTGGTACGAGCAGTACTTC. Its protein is CSASPSSGSWYEQYF.

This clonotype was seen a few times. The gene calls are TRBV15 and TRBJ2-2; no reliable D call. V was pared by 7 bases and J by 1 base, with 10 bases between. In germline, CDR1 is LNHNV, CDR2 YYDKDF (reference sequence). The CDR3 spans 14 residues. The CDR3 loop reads CATIETRNTGELFF. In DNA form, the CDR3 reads TGTGCCACCATTGAGACTCGGAACACCGGGGAGCTGTTTTTT.

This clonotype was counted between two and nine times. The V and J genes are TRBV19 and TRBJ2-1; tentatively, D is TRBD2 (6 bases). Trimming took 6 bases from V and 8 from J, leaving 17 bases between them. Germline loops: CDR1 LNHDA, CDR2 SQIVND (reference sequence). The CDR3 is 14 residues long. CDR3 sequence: CASSPGLAYDEQFF. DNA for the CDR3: TGTGCCAGTAGCCCGGGGCTAGCGTACGATGAGCAGTTCTTC. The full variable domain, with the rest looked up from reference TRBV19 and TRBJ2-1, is DGGITQSPKYLFRKEGQNVTLSCEQNLNHDAMYWYRQDPGQGLRLIYYSQIVNDFQKGDIAEGYSVSREKKESFPLTVTSAQKNPTAFYLCASSPGLAYDEQFFGPGTRLTVL.

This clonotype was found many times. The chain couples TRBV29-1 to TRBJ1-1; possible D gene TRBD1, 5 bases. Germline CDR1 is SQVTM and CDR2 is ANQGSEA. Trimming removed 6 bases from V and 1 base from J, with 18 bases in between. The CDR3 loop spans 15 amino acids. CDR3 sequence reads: CSVGGKGATNTEAFF. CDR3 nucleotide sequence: TGCAGCGTCGGGGGGAAAGGGGCCACGAACACTGAAGCTTTCTTT.

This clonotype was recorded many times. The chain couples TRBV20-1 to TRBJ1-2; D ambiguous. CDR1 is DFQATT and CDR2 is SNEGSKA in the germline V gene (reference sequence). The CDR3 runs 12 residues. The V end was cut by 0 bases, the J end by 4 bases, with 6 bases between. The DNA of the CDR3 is TGCAGTGCTAGAGAGGGTAGCTATGGCTACACCTTC. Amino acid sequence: CSAREGSYGYTF.

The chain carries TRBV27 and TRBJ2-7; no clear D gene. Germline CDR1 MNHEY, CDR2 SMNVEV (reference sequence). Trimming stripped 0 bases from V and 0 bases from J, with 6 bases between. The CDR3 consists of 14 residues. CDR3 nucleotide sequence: TGTGCCAGCAGTTTATCGCCAGTCTCCTACGAGCAGTACTTC. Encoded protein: CASSLSPVSYEQYF.

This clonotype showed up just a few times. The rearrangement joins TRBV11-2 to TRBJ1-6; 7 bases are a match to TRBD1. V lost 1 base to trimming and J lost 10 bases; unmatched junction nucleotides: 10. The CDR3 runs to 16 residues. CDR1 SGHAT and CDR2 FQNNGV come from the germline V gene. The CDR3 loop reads CASSLVTFTGVSPLHF. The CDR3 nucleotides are TGTGCCAGCAGCTTAGTGACTTTTACAGGGGTATCACCCCTCCACTTT.

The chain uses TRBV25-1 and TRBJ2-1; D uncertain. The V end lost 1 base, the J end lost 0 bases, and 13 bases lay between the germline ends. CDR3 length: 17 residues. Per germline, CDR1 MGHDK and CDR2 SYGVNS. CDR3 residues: CASSESVWRSSYNEQFF. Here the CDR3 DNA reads TGTGCCAGCAGTGAATCTGTCTGGCGAAGCTCCTACAATGAGCAGTTCTTC.

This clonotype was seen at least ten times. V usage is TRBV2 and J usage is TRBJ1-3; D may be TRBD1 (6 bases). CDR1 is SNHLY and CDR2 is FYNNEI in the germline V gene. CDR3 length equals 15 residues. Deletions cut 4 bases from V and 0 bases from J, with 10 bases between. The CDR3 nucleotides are TGTGCCAGCAGTGGGACAGAGTCCTCTGGAAACACCATATATTTT. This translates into CASSGTESSGNTIYF.

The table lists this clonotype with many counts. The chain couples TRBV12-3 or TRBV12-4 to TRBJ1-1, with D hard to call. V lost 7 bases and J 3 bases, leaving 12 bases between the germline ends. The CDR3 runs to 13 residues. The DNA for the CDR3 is TGTGCCAGCACCCCGACTTGGGACACTGAAGCTTTCTTT. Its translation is CASTPTWDTEAFF.

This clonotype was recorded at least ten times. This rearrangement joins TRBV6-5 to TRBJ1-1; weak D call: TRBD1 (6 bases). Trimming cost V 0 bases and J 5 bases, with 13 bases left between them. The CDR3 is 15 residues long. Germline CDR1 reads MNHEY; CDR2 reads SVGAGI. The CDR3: CASSYSGGVWTEAFF. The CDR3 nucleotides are TGTGCCAGCAGTTACTCCGGGGGCGTTTGGACTGAAGCTTTCTTT.